The rows below give T cell receptor beta chains drawn from one sample of a study of T cell responses to AZD1222 COVID-19 vaccine. Profiling relied on immunoSEQ multiplex PCR, and the TCRdb table lists in-frame clones only, not all of them. The data show 120,000 or so clones, roughly 88% seen once. Sample: peripheral blood, taken on day 0 of AZD1222 vaccination. All receptors come from an adult in good health. Each CDR3 is given with its conserved first and last residue. The D gene is left open where the match is weak. The size entry is marked missing in some rows and otherwise reads once, few, many or a size class.

clone size: .
V gene: TRBV2
J gene: TRBJ1-5
D gene: .
CDR3 DNA: TGTGCCAGCAGGGAGCGACAGGACCCTCAGCCCCAGCATTTT
CDR3 protein: CASRERQDPQPQHF

clone size: few
V gene: TRBV27
J gene: TRBJ2-3
D gene: .
CDR3 DNA: TGTGCCAGCAGTTCCCCTAGCTCCCCTAGCACAGATACGCAGTATTTT
CDR3 protein: CASSSPSSPSTDTQYF

clone size: once
V gene: TRBV5-4
J gene: TRBJ2-3
D gene: .
CDR3 DNA: TGTGCCAGCAGCTTGCCTCGGACAGATACGCAGTATTTT
CDR3 protein: CASSLPRTDTQYF

clone size: .
V gene: TRBV19
J gene: TRBJ1-6
D gene: .
CDR3 DNA: TGTGCCAGTAGCACAAACAGGGATACTAATTCACCCCTCCACTTT
CDR3 protein: CASSTNRDTNSPLHF

clone size: .
V gene: TRBV7-9
J gene: TRBJ1-1
D gene: .
CDR3 DNA: TGTGCCAGCAGCTTAGCTCAATTTACTGAAGCTTTCTTT
CDR3 protein: CASSLAQFTEAFF

clone size: once
V gene: TRBV7-2
J gene: TRBJ1-2
D gene: .
CDR3 DNA: TGTGCCAGCAGCCCTAGGGGTAGGGAAGTATATGGCTACACCTTC
CDR3 protein: CASSPRGREVYGYTF

clone size: .
V gene: TRBV6-5
J gene: TRBJ2-5
D gene: .
CDR3 DNA: TGTGCCAGCAGCTCCGGCCTGGGGGAGACCCAGTACTTC
CDR3 protein: CASSSGLGETQYF

clone size: .
V gene: TRBV24-1
J gene: TRBJ2-7
D gene: .
CDR3 DNA: TGTGCCACCAGTGATGGGGTCGAGCAGTACTTC
CDR3 protein: CATSDGVEQYF

clone size: .
V gene: TRBV28
J gene: TRBJ1-3
D gene: .
CDR3 DNA: TGTGCCAGCAGTTCCTTGGGGAGCTCTGGAAACACCATATATTTT
CDR3 protein: CASSSLGSSGNTIYF

clone size: .
V gene: TRBV3-1/TRBV3-2
J gene: TRBJ2-7
D gene: TRBD2
CDR3 DNA: TGTGCCAGCAGCCTGGATCCTAGCGGGGGTTACGAGCAGTACTTC
CDR3 protein: CASSLDPSGGYEQYF

clone size: .
V gene: TRBV2
J gene: TRBJ1-4
D gene: .
CDR3 DNA: TGTGCCAGCAGTTCCGACCTTAAGGAAAAACTGTTTTTT
CDR3 protein: CASSSDLKEKLFF

clone size: once
V gene: TRBV13
J gene: TRBJ2-7
D gene: TRBD2
CDR3 DNA: TGTGCCAGCAGCTCAGCACCTAGCGGGGGGGCTCTCGAGCAGTACTTC
CDR3 protein: CASSSAPSGGALEQYF

clone size: .
V gene: TRBV27
J gene: TRBJ2-7
D gene: TRBD1
CDR3 DNA: TGTGCCAGCAGTTTGGGGACAGGGGGCGTCTACGAGCAGTACTTC
CDR3 protein: CASSLGTGGVYEQYF